A single sample gave rise to the 23 T cell receptor beta chains below, sequenced in a study of tumor-infiltrating lymphocytes in oesophageal squamous cell carcinoma. TCRdb processed the PCR reads anew with MiXCR; each CDR3 protein has one entry. Counted here are about 25,000 distinct CDR3 sequences, 38% occurring once; the ten biggest clones make up 20% to 25%. Sample: esophageal tumor tissue. These receptors were taken from a male donor with esophageal squamous cell carcinoma.

This clonotype was seen more than once but under ten times. The chain has TRBV7-2 and TRBJ2-1; TRBD2 matches at 7 bases. The J call could be wrong; TRBJ2-5 is a better fit for the DNA end. Per germline, CDR1 SGHTA and CDR2 FQGNSA. This CDR3 contains 15 residues. As DNA, the CDR3 is TGTGCCAGCAGCTTGAACGGGGGGATGCGAGAGACCCAGTACTTC. As protein: CASSLNGGMRETQYF.

This chain connects TRBV7-8 to TRBJ2-4; tentative D call: TRBD2 (5 bases). There are 16 residues in the CDR3. Germline assignment: CDR1 SGHVS and CDR2 FQNEAQ. V dropped 5 bases and J dropped 0 bases, with 14 bases sitting between them. This chain's CDR3 is CASSKDGILAKNIQYF. The CDR3 DNA sequence: TGTGCCAGCAGCAAAGACGGGATACTAGCCAAAAACATTCAGTACTTC.

In this sample, this clonotype turned up a few times. The rearrangement links TRBV7-2 to TRBJ2-1; D may be TRBD2 (6 bases). The CDR3 sequence is 16 residues long. Germline CDR1 is SGHTA and CDR2 is FQGNSA. Trimming pared 0 bases from V and 2 bases from J, leaving 11 bases between. The DNA of the CDR3 is TGTGCCAGCAGCTTAGCGAATAGCGGAACCTACAATGAGCAGTTCTTC. Amino acids: CASSLANSGTYNEQFF.

The gene calls are TRBV5-6 and TRBJ2-5; 14 bases match TRBD2. The CDR3 covers 16 residues. V lost 5 bases, J lost 3 bases, and 6 bases stayed unmatched. Germline-derived CDR1 and CDR2 are SGHDT and YYEEEE. The CDR3, as DNA: TGTGCCAGCAGTTCCCCGGGACTAGCGGGGGAAGAGACCCAGTACTTC. Encoded protein: CASSSPGLAGEETQYF.

This clonotype has a count of ten or more. Possible read error: a much larger clone is one base away. The chain couples TRBV6-1 to TRBJ2-7; D is ambiguous. TRBJ2-1 matches the DNA end more closely, so the J call is doubtful. CDR1 and CDR2 from the germline V gene are MNHNS and SASEGT. This CDR3 comprises 14 residues. CDR3 coding DNA: TGTGCCAGCAGCCGTCGAAGTACCTTGGACGAGCAGTTCTTC. This sequence encodes CASSRRSTLDEQFF.

This clonotype was seen ten or more times. V gene TRBV5-1 combines with J gene TRBJ2-7; D uncertain. This CDR3 has 12 residues. Looked up from germline, CDR1 is SGHRS and CDR2 is YFSETQ. V was pared by 3 bases and J by 4 bases, with 8 bases between. The CDR3 region has the DNA TGCGCCAGCAGCTCGGACGGTTACGAGCAGTACTTC. Translated: CASSSDGYEQYF.

The chain joins TRBV7-4 to TRBJ2-1, with D uncertain. From germline, CDR1 is SGHVT and CDR2 SQSDAQ. The V end was cut by 3 bases, the J end by 7 bases, with 7 bases between. This CDR3 has 12 amino acids. This CDR3 reads CASSFGPNEQFF. The CDR3 DNA follows: TGTGCCAGCAGCTTCGGCCCGAATGAGCAGTTCTTC.

There are a few counts of this clonotype. At one of its ends the junction is not consistent with the germline gene, which may arise from a read error. CDR3 loop: CASSLFFAGENEQYF. The CDR3 nucleotides read TGTGCTAGCAGCTTATTTTTTGCAGGGGAAAATGAGCAGTACTTC. The gene calls are TRBV7-6 and TRBJ2-1, with D perhaps TRBD1 (6 bases). The J call is in doubt because the DNA end fits TRBJ2-7 better. Germline-derived CDR1 and CDR2 are SGHVS and FNYEAQ. This CDR3 region has 15 residues.

A few counts support this clonotype. The chain links TRBV7-3 to TRBJ2-5, with D possibly matching TRBD2 (7 bases). This CDR3 has 15 residues. V was pared by 2 bases and J by 5 bases, with 15 bases between. Germline V gene sequence: CDR1 SGHTA, CDR2 FQGTGA. CDR3 sequence reads: CASSLAGAAGETQYF. CDR3 DNA: TGTGCCAGCAGCTTAGCGGGGGCGGCAGGGGAGACCCAGTACTTC. The variable domain in full, completed from reference TRBV7-3 and TRBJ2-5, reads GAGVSQTPSNKVTEKGKYVELRCDPISGHTALYWYRQSLGQGPEFLIYFQGTGAADDSGLPNDRFFAVRPEGSVSTLKIQRTERGDSAVYLCASSLAGAAGETQYFGPGTRLLVL.

This clonotype was found many times. Possible read error: a much larger clone is one base away. The chain combines TRBV11-3 with TRBJ2-5, with TRBD2 matching 11 bases. CDR1 and CDR2 (germline): SGHNT, YENEEA. The V segment lost 5 bases and the J segment 11 bases; nucleotides outside the gene matches: 22. The CDR3 totals 18 residues. The CDR3 reads CASSPGTSGQDSYNEQYF. The CDR3 region has the DNA TGTGCCAGCAGCCCCGGGACTAGCGGCCAAGATTCCTACAATGAGCAGTACTTC.

This clonotype was observed a handful of times. The rearrangement links TRBV20-1 to TRBJ2-7; unclear D gene. Germline values: CDR1 DFQATT, CDR2 SNEGSKA (reference sequence). This CDR3 has 13 residues. Between the trimmed V and J ends, which lost 1 base and 6 bases, there was a span of 13 bases. Written as DNA, the CDR3 is TGCAGTGCTAGAGGAGATTCAACCCCCGAGCAGTACTTC. Amino acids: CSARGDSTPEQYF.

The rearrangement joins TRBV7-9 to TRBJ2-1; D call uncertain. The J call is uncertain, as TRBJ2-7 better fits the DNA end. This CDR3 comprises 13 residues. Germline V gene data show CDR1 as SEHNR and CDR2 as FQNEAQ (reference sequence). CDR3 protein: CASSLDIWGGQYF. For the CDR3, the DNA is TGTGCCAGCAGCTTAGATATTTGGGGTGGGCAGTACTTC.

This clonotype was recorded many times. This may come from a read error, since a much larger clone is one base off. CDR3 DNA: TGCGCCAGCAGTGAGTCAAGGGTAGGTGAGCAGTACTTC. It encodes CASSESRVGEQYF. V is TRBV10-2 and J is TRBJ2-5; D not certain. Per germline, CDR1 WSHSY and CDR2 SAAADI. The CDR3 is made up of 13 amino acids. The V and J ends lost 0 bases and 11 bases respectively, with 13 bases between them.

This clonotype is medium-sized (0.01 to 0.1%) within its sample. The J gene is TRBJ2-1, the V gene TRBV7-3, with D possibly being TRBD1 (5 bases). Germline CDR1 SGHTA, CDR2 FQGTGA. V was cut by 5 bases and J by 2 bases, with 10 bases left in between. The CDR3 loop spans 14 amino acids. The DNA of the CDR3 is TGTGCCAGCAGCGGGCAGGGCCCCTACAATGAGCAGTTCTTC. This sequence encodes CASSGQGPYNEQFF.

The genes are TRBV7-6 and TRBJ2-7; possibly TRBD2 for D (6 bases). V gave up 5 bases and J gave up 3 bases, with 26 bases separating them. Germline loops: CDR1 SGHVS, CDR2 FNYEAQ. The length of the CDR3 is 18 residues. CDR3 protein: CASSLRGGREYQNYEQYF. CDR3 bases: TGTGCCAGCAGCCTACGAGGTGGTCGGGAGTACCAAAACTACGAGCAGTACTTC.

V gene TRBV27 combines with J gene TRBJ1-4; possible D gene TRBD1, 5 bases. The CDR3 loop spans 15 amino acids. In germline, CDR1 is MNHEY, CDR2 SMNVEV (reference sequence). Trimming took 5 bases from V and 2 from J, leaving 12 bases between them. DNA for the CDR3: TGTGCCAGCAGTCCCGCAGGGTTTACTAATGAAAAACTGTTTTTT. As protein: CASSPAGFTNEKLFF.

The chain recombines TRBV6-1 with TRBJ2-1, with 7 positions matching TRBD2. The germline CDR1 and CDR2 sequences are MNHNS and SASEGT. The junction had 6 bases not matched to a gene; V was cut back by 5 bases and J by 2 bases. The CDR3 totals 15 residues. For the CDR3, the DNA is TGTGCCAGCAGTTCGGAGGGACTAACCTACAATGAGCAGTTCTTC. It is translated as CASSSEGLTYNEQFF.

CDR3: CASRLENSYEQYF. DNA of the CDR3: TGTGCCAGCAGACTAGAGAACTCCTACGAGCAGTACTTC. V gene TRBV12-3 or TRBV12-4 combines with J gene TRBJ2-7; weak D call: TRBD2 (5 bases). Trimming shortened V by 6 bases and J by 0 bases, and 9 bases separated the two germline ends. The CDR3 has 13 amino acids.

This clonotype was seen repeatedly, ten times or more. The rearrangement links TRBV7-9 to TRBJ2-1; 8 nucleotides agree with TRBD2. J lost 7 bases, V lost 5 bases, and 4 bases had no gene match. Germline V gives CDR1 SEHNR, CDR2 FQNEAQ (reference sequence). The CDR3 consists of 13 residues. The CDR3 nucleotides are TGTGCCAGCAGCGTGGGACTAGTTAATGAGCAGTTCTTC. Its translation: CASSVGLVNEQFF. The full variable domain, its missing parts supplied by reference TRBV7-9 and TRBJ2-1, is DTGVSQNPRHKITKRGQNVTFRCDPISEHNRLYWYRQTLGQGPEFLTYFQNEAQLEKSRLLSDRFSAERPKGSFSTLEIQRTEQGDSAMYLCASSVGLVNEQFFGPGTRLTVL.

The genes are TRBV7-8 and TRBJ2-4, with D possibly being TRBD1 or TRBD2 (5 bases each). The last part of the DNA fits TRBJ2-5 better; the J call may be wrong. Germline assignment: CDR1 SGHVS and CDR2 FQNEAQ. This CDR3 region has 16 residues. In DNA, the CDR3 is TGTGCCAGCAGCTCGTATCGGGACCTCGGAATACAGACCCAGTACTTC. This sequence encodes CASSSYRDLGIQTQYF.

This clonotype was seen repeatedly, ten times or more. The rearrangement uses TRBV28 and TRBJ1-5; D gene unclear. The CDR3 has 13 amino acids. In germline, CDR1 is MDHEN, CDR2 SYDVKM. V was shortened by 6 bases and J by 6 bases, with 12 bases between the two germline ends. The CDR3 DNA sequence: TGTGCCAGCAGCCTCTATACTGGTCAGCCCCAGCATTTT. It encodes CASSLYTGQPQHF.

The chain is built from TRBV7-6 and TRBJ2-3, with D unresolved. The germline V and J ends were trimmed by 5 bases and 2 bases, with 8 bases remaining between them. The CDR3 covers 13 residues. Germline CDR1 and CDR2: SGHVS and FNYEAQ. The CDR3: CASSGAYTDTQYF. CDR3 sequence (DNA): TGTGCCAGCAGCGGAGCGTACACAGATACGCAGTATTTT.

This clonotype has a handful of counts. This chain uses TRBV7-2 with TRBJ1-3; the D gene is possibly TRBD1 (5 bases). The germline CDR1 and CDR2 sequences are SGHTA and FQGNSA. The V and J ends lost 4 bases and 5 bases respectively, with 9 bases between them. The CDR3 runs 13 residues. This CDR3 reads CASSSGRRNTIYF. The CDR3 nucleotides are TGTGCCAGCAGCTCGGGACGGAGAAACACCATATATTTT.